Detailed here is one T cell receptor (beta chain). What this receptor recognizes is not known. No base qualities exist here, and no much larger clone lies one base off it. The data belong to a study of human T cells and chemical hapten exposure (dated by TCRdb to the early 2020s). In terms of the full investigation: For sensitization, 2% DPC in acetone was applied to a 2 cm by 2 cm area of upper inner arm skin. Patch testing was done on the upper back using Finn chambers containing 0.01% DPC, and results were scored after 6 days according to International Contact Dermatitis Research Group standards. Blood was sampled from patients pre-sensitization (week 0) and at 2, 6 and about 24 weeks after DPC sensitization. The mostly female patient cohort included alopecia areata with under or over 50% scalp involvement, alopecia totalis and alopecia universalis. The libraries were sequenced as a pool, and the TCR yield per sample differed mostly because of small variations in library volumes within the pool. Throughout the approximately 22-week study period, patients were also given weekly therapeutic DPC doses on the scalp. This study followed changes in the peripheral blood TCR repertoire in vivo during primary and secondary sensitization of alopecia patients to the hapten diphenylcyclopropenone (DPC). Nearly 30 alopecia patients provided blood for TCR sequencing at one to four time points (pre-sensitization, 2, 6 and 24 weeks).

The library was generated by RACE. The run used a NextSeq 500. During library preparation, unique molecular identifiers were attached to individual cDNA molecules so that TCRs could be counted quantitatively and reproducibly. Each blood RNA sample was used to sequence both TCR alpha and TCR beta chains. The paper's processing steps were these. A median of roughly 100,000 TCRs per sample was observed, with a range of about 20,000 to 690,600. V, J and CDR3 annotation of the TCR reads was performed with the Decombinator software suite. For the PS versus PT1 abundance plots, all samples were subsampled to the same number of TCRs (28,000). Expanded TCRs were defined as absent before sensitization and observed at least eight times at the 2-week time point. TCRdb ran its own pipeline on the public reads, namely fastp trimming at Q25 and MiXCR clone calling, and kept in-frame beta chains. Rows are unified per CDR3 protein, each entry keeping the most common DNA and genes. TCRdb, rather than the study authors, made the V and J calls. In this sample the table shows more than 70,000 distinct CDR3 sequences, 10% to 15% of which occur a single time. The top ten constitute approximately 3.7% of the sample.

What the time point label conveys for this sample: patch test 1, 2 weeks after DPC sensitization. The label giving this sample's treatment or condition can be read as: therapeutic diphenylcyclopropenone sensitization with weekly scalp DPC. Blood at each patch-test visit was drawn before the patch test was applied. Patients were considered eligible if aged 18 to 70, diagnosed with alopecia and deemed suitable for DPC therapy, and patients were excluded if pregnant. Total RNA was extracted from unfractionated whole blood collected in Tempus Blood RNA tubes. Here is what the overall study found, with its caveats: Significantly more large CDR3 similarity clusters were formed by expanded TCRs than by pre-sensitization or healthy control sets, consistent with antigen-driven responses. Patch test score correlated positively with the number of PT1 expanded TCRs, reaching significance at thresholds 8, 16 and 32 but not at 4. After repeated subsampling, changes were observed in the strength of the expansion versus patch-test correlation and in the threshold at which the correlation became significant. No change with DPC sensitization was found in the number of TCRs above 1 in 1000 frequency, and no evidence of global repertoire structure alterations was found. All patients had alopecia, a presumed autoimmune disease, so their immune response might differ from that of healthy individuals.

From cysteine to phenylalanine, the CDR3 is 16 amino acids long. CDR3 DNA is the only sequence kept; it has 48 bases, read in frame from the first base. Based on the germline V gene, the CDR1 and CDR2 sequences are MNHEY and SVGEGT. V and J are truncated by 4 bases and 1 base respectively, leaving an intervening sequence of 17 bases. The origin of this receptor is a woman aged 55-70 years with alopecia areata. Some clones in this sample may be carry-over from other donors' samples. Recombination joined TRBV6-2 or TRBV6-3 with TRBJ2-7; TRBD1 might be the D gene, on 6 matching bases. Here the sequenced sample was whole blood, taken in connection with sensitization to the hapten diphenylcyclopropenone (DPC). The encoded CDR3 is CASSLRQERGSYEQYF. The bases read TGTGCCAGCAGTTTACGACAGGAAAGGGGTTCCTACGAGCAGTACTTC.